The 10 T cell receptor beta chains below all came from one sample that was sequenced in a study of control samples from healthy donors and cancer patients. TCRdb keeps only in-frame clones here, not all; method: immunoSEQ multiplex PCR. The repertoire includes 120,000 or so clones, around 90% of them detected once, and approximately 9% sits in the top ten. Sequenced input: blood. Receptor source: a man aged 35 to 55 in good health.

This clone appeared once. Other DNA sequences in the sample encode the same CDR3. The chain is built from TRBV19 and TRBJ1-6; TRBD1 agrees at 9 bases. Germline-derived CDR1 and CDR2 are LNHDA and SQIVND (reference sequence). With 6 bases clipped from V and 7 bases from J, the junction kept 4 bases outside the gene matches. The CDR3 consists of 14 residues. The CDR3 sequence: CASSRDRDNSPLHF. The CDR3 bases are TGTGCCAGTAGCCGGGACAGGGACAATTCACCCCTCCACTTT.

Notes on this clone: The same CDR3 arises from other DNA sequences in this sample as well. This sequence joins TRBV5-6 and TRBJ1-4; perhaps TRBD1 as D (5 bases). Germline V CDR1 and CDR2: SGHDT, YYEEEE. Trimming left V 4 bases short and J 0 bases short, with 10 bases between. The CDR3 length is 15 residues. The DNA of the CDR3 is TGTGCCAGCAGCCCCCAGGGTGCAACTAATGAAAAACTGTTTTTT. It is translated as CASSPQGATNEKLFF.

The V and J genes are TRBV12-5 and TRBJ2-7; a possible D gene is TRBD1 (6 bases). Trimming cost V 2 bases and J 2 bases, with 16 bases left between them. This CDR3 contains 16 residues. Germline V CDR1 and CDR2: LGHNT, FRNRAP. The CDR3 loop reads CASGLTPVDRTYEQYF. CDR3 nucleotide sequence: TGTGCTAGTGGTTTGACCCCAGTAGACAGGACCTACGAGCAGTACTTC.

J is TRBJ2-5 and V is TRBV5-6; D not resolved. Looked up from germline, CDR1 is SGHDT and CDR2 is YYEEEE. This CDR3 spans 14 amino acids. With 1 base removed from V and 1 base from J, the gap between germline ends came to 8 bases. The CDR3 is CASSLQDLQETQYF. In nucleotides, the CDR3 is TGTGCCAGCAGCTTGCAGGACCTCCAAGAGACCCAGTACTTC.

The rearrangement uses TRBV24-1 and TRBJ1-5; 8 positions match TRBD1. Unmatched junction bases numbered 3, after V lost 10 bases and J lost 2 bases. This CDR3 comprises 13 residues. Germline V lookup: CDR1 KGHDR, CDR2 SFDVKD. Here the CDR3 DNA reads TGTGCCACGGACAGGGTCGGCAATCAGCCCCAGCATTTT. Translation: CATDRVGNQPQHF.

Regarding this clone: Compared with germline, one end of the junction differs, possibly owing to a read error. The chain has TRBV7-2 and TRBJ1-2; possible D gene TRBD1, 5 bases. Looked up from germline, CDR1 is SGHTA and CDR2 is FQGNSA. There are 14 residues in the CDR3. The CDR3 bases are TGTGCCAGCAGTTTAGACAGCCTTTATGGGGGCTACACCTTC. Protein sequence: CASSLDSLYGGYTF.

This clone was observed once. This sequence joins TRBV13 and TRBJ2-5; TRBD2 aligns across 7 bases. This CDR3 comprises 14 residues. The junction had 7 bases not matched to a gene; V was cut back by 5 bases and J by 4 bases. Germline CDR1 and CDR2: PRHDT and FYEKMQ (reference sequence). CDR3 nucleotide sequence: TGTGCCAGCAGCCCACTGGGAGGGTCAGAGACCCAGTACTTC. Encoded protein: CASSPLGGSETQYF.

Details on this clone: The same CDR3 can be traced to other DNA sequences in this sample. The chain recombines TRBV3-1 (or the pseudogene TRBV3-2) with TRBJ2-4; 8 bases align to TRBD2. The germline CDR1 and CDR2 sequences are LGHDT and YNNKEL (reference sequence). This CDR3 is 18 amino acids long. V lost 4 bases to trimming and J lost 4 bases; unmatched junction nucleotides: 15. The CDR3 is CASSPGTSGGLPKNIQYF. As DNA, the CDR3 is TGTGCCAGCAGCCCCGGGACTAGTGGGGGGCTACCAAAAAACATTCAGTACTTC.

This clone has just a few counts. The chain employs TRBV5-1 and TRBJ1-2, with TRBD1 as a possible D gene (6 bases). CDR1 is SGHRS, CDR2 YFSETQ, per germline. V shed 3 bases and J shed 4 bases, with 13 bases lying between them. The CDR3 covers 14 residues. Here the CDR3 reads CASSSDSLSYGYTF. In DNA, the CDR3 is TGCGCCAGCAGCTCGGACAGCCTGTCCTATGGCTACACCTTC.

This sequence joins TRBV9 and TRBJ2-4; 9 nucleotides align to TRBD1. This CDR3 has 16 residues. The germline gives CDR1 SGDLS, CDR2 YYNGEE. Trimming at V came to 3 bases and at J to 2 bases, leaving 6 bases not matched to a gene. The CDR3 DNA sequence: TGTGCCAGCAGCGGAAGACAGGGGGAAACCAAAAACATTCAGTACTTC. Translating gives CASSGRQGETKNIQYF.